These 3 T cell receptor beta chains originate from one sample sequenced in a study of radiation and T cells in renal cell carcinoma. The data were produced by immunoSEQ multiplex PCR, yet TCRdb's version contains in-frame clones alone and is incomplete. Of tens of thousands of clones in the sample, around 78% were seen once. As for time point: baseline pretreatment blood. Regarding treatment: 15 Gy SBRT to primary tumor, nephrectomy 4 weeks later. The sample here was blood, taken from a patient whose treatment included radiotherapy and nephrectomy. Every receptor here comes from a man between 60 and 70 years old with renal cell carcinoma.

This clone was seen a single time. The chain joins TRBV18 to TRBJ1-2; maybe TRBD1 (5 bases). This CDR3 contains 13 residues. Per the germline V gene, CDR1 is KGHSH and CDR2 is LQKENI. The V end lost 3 bases, the J end lost 4 bases, and 9 bases lay between the germline ends. CDR3 residues: CASSPPGGYGYTF. The CDR3 region has the DNA TGTGCCAGCTCACCCCCCGGGGGCTATGGCTACACCTTC. Looking up the rest from reference TRBV18 and TRBJ1-2 gives the full variable domain: NAGVMQNPRHLVRRRGQEARLRCSPMKGHSHVYWYRQLPEEGLKFMVYLQKENIIDESGMPKERFSAEFPKEGPSILRIQQVVRGDSAAYFCASSPPGGYGYTFGSGTRLTVV.

V usage is TRBV6-6 and J usage is TRBJ1-1; D not resolved. Germline values: CDR1 MNHNY, CDR2 SVGAGI (reference sequence). V gave up 0 bases and J gave up 3 bases, with 11 bases separating them. CDR3 size: 15 residues. The CDR3 loop is CASSYSSRTDTEAFF. In DNA form, the CDR3 reads TGTGCCAGCAGTTACTCGTCAAGGACGGACACTGAAGCTTTCTTT.

The V call is TRBV5-1, the J call TRBJ2-5; 13 nucleotides align to TRBD2. CDR3 length: 15 residues. With V trimmed by 3 bases and J by 5 bases, 4 bases remained unmatched. The germline V gene has CDR1 SGHRS and CDR2 YFSETQ. The CDR3 is CASSSRTSGSETQYF. The CDR3, as DNA: TGCGCCAGCAGCTCCCGGACTAGCGGGAGTGAGACCCAGTACTTC.